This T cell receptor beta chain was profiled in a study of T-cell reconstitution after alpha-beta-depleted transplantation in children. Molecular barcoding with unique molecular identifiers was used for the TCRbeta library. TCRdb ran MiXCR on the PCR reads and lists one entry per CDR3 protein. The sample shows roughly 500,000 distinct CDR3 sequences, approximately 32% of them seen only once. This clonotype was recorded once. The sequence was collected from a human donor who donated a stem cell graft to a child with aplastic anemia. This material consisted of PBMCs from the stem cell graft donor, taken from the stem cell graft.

CDR3 nucleotides: TGTGCCAGCTCACCTTCGAACCGGGACAGGGAACCAAATGAAAAACTGTTTTTT. This gives the protein CASSPSNRDREPNEKLFF. The chain links TRBV18 to TRBJ1-4, with 9 bases lining up with TRBD1. CDR1 and CDR2 from the germline V gene are KGHSH and LQKENI. This CDR3 has 18 residues. Germline trimming cut 3 bases from V and 5 bases from J; bases unmatched to any gene: 13.